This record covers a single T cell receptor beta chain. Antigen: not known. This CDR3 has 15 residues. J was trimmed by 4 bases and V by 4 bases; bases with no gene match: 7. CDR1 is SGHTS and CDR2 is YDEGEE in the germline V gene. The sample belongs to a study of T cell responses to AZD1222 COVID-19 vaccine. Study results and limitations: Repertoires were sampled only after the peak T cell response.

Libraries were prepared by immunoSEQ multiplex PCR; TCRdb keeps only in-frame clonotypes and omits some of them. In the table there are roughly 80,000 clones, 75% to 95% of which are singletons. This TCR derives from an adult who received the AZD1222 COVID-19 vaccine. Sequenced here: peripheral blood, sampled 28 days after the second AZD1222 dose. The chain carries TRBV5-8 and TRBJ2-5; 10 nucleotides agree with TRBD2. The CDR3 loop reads CASSVAGGSGETQYF. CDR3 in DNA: TGTGCCAGCAGCGTAGCGGGAGGATCGGGAGAGACCCAGTACTTC.